One and the same sample provided the 11 T cell receptor beta chains below, sequenced in a study of human T cells and chemical hapten exposure. TCRdb passed the RACE reads through MiXCR, listing each CDR3 protein once. The repertoire has about 400,000 distinct CDR3 sequences, over 6% of them found once; the top ten carry more than 5.5%. Time point given: patch test 2, 6 weeks after DPC sensitization. This sample's treatment: therapeutic diphenylcyclopropenone sensitization with weekly scalp DPC. The source material was whole blood, sampled in connection with sensitization to the hapten diphenylcyclopropenone (DPC). The receptor source for this set is a woman under 30 with alopecia areata. Some clones in this sample may be carry-over from other donors' samples.

This clonotype was found many times. This chain joins TRBV10-3 and TRBJ2-3; 8 nucleotides line up with TRBD1. With V trimmed by 6 bases and J by 4 bases, 9 bases remained unmatched. CDR3 length equals 15 residues. From germline, CDR1 is ENHRY and CDR2 SYGVKD. The CDR3 sequence: CAISQTSGGPDTQYF. CDR3 bases: TGTGCCATCAGCCAAACCTCAGGGGGCCCAGATACGCAGTATTTT.

The chain couples TRBV28 to TRBJ2-7; 9 bases fit TRBD1. V shed 4 bases, J shed 4 bases, and the junction held 11 bases outside the gene matches. This CDR3 region has 16 residues. Germline lookup yields CDR1 MDHEN and CDR2 SYDVKM. DNA of the CDR3: TGTGCCAGCAGTTCCACGGGACAGGGATCAGGGTACGAGCAGTACTTC. This sequence encodes CASSSTGQGSGYEQYF.

This clonotype was detected many times. DNA of the CDR3: TGTGCCAGCAGCCCCTGGGGGTCTGGGGCCAACGTCCTGACTTTC. Translation: CASSPWGSGANVLTF. The chain joins TRBV14 to TRBJ2-6; D may match TRBD1 or TRBD2 (5 bases each). The CDR3 is made up of 15 amino acids. Trimming removed 4 bases from V and 1 base from J, with 8 bases in between. CDR1 SGHDN and CDR2 FVKESK come from the germline V gene.

This clonotype has just a few counts. The rearrangement uses TRBV4-3 and TRBJ1-2; TRBD1 matches at 8 bases. Germline V lookup: CDR1 LGHNA, CDR2 YSLEER. The junction had 9 bases not matched to a gene; V was cut back by 2 bases and J by 4 bases. The CDR3 extends over 16 amino acids. CDR3 amino acids: CASSQKGTGRIYGYTF. The CDR3 coding sequence is TGCGCCAGCAGCCAAAAAGGGACAGGCCGCATCTATGGCTACACCTTC.

The CDR3: CASSSPPSTQYF. For the CDR3, the DNA is TGTGCCAGCAGCTCCCCCCCCAGCACCCAGTACTTC. V gene TRBV7-2 combines with J gene TRBJ2-5; D uncertain. This CDR3 region has 12 residues. Germline assignment: CDR1 SGHTA and CDR2 FQGNSA. With 4 bases removed from V and 8 bases from J, the gap between germline ends came to 11 bases.

This clonotype has ten or more counts. The chain employs TRBV10-3 and TRBJ1-2; the match to TRBD1 covers 8 bases. CDR1 is ENHRY, CDR2 SYGVKD, per germline. The CDR3 is 13 residues long. The V gene end was trimmed by 6 bases and the J gene end by 7 bases; junction bases not matched to a gene: 7. The CDR3 DNA is TGTGCCATCAGGACAGGGGACCCAACTGGCTACACCTTC. Protein sequence: CAIRTGDPTGYTF.

This clonotype was seen many times. The chain uses TRBV18 and TRBJ2-7; D might be TRBD1 (6 bases). The V gene lost 3 bases and the J gene lost 0 bases, with 21 bases spanning the gap. Germline lookup yields CDR1 KGHSH and CDR2 LQKENI. The CDR3 consists of 18 residues. Written as DNA, the CDR3 is TGTGCCAGCTCACCCCCGGGGACACTTGCTTCCCTCTCCTACGAGCAGTACTTC. Translation gives CASSPPGTLASLSYEQYF.

Many counts were recorded for this clonotype. The chain is built from TRBV6-5 and TRBJ2-2; D gene ambiguous. Germline V gene lookup returns CDR1 MNHEY and CDR2 SVGAGI. The CDR3 is made up of 17 amino acids. V gave up 0 bases and J gave up 1 base, with 12 bases separating them. The CDR3 region has the DNA TGTGCCAGCAGTTACTCCTTTCAACACGGGAACACCGGGGAGCTGTTTTTT. Its protein is CASSYSFQHGNTGELFF.

The V and J genes are TRBV4-2 and TRBJ2-1; maybe TRBD1 (6 bases). CDR3 length: 12 residues. V was cut by 0 bases and J by 13 bases, with 10 bases left in between. CDR1 and CDR2 from the germline V gene are LGHNA and YNFKEQ. DNA for the CDR3: TGTGCCAGCAGCCAAGATTGGACAGCTCAGTTCTTC. Its translation: CASSQDWTAQFF.

In this sample, this clonotype turned up a few times. V gene TRBV10-3 combines with J gene TRBJ2-3, with 8 bases that match TRBD2. CDR3 length: 16 residues. Germline-derived CDR1 and CDR2 are ENHRY and SYGVKD. J lost 2 bases, V lost 10 bases, and 14 bases had no gene match. The CDR3 region has the DNA TGTGCCACCGGGGGGGGCGCCGCTTTTTCCACAGATACGCAGTATTTT. Amino acids: CATGGGAAFSTDTQYF.

The gene calls are TRBV6-5 and TRBJ1-1, with TRBD1 as a possible D gene (5 bases). Per germline, CDR1 MNHEY and CDR2 SVGAGI. CDR3 length equals 16 residues. V lost 7 bases and J lost 1, with 19 bases in between. CDR3 nucleotides: TGTGCCAGCAAGGGGACCGTCCGAATTCAGAACACTGAAGCTTTCTTT. Its translation: CASKGTVRIQNTEAFF.